The text below deals with one T cell receptor (beta chain). What it binds is not known. In the PCR, 60 Vbeta and 13 Jbeta primers were used. TCRdb's table, derived via immunoSEQ multiplex PCR, lists solely in-frame clones and lacks some. The sample has 150,000 to 200,000 clones; around 80% are singletons. This sample was taken from a study of cytomegalovirus exposure and HLA in healthy donors. General study findings and limits: The study flagged roughly 160 TCR beta chains as cytomegalovirus-associated.

This CDR3 region has 13 residues. Germline V lookup: CDR1 MNHEY, CDR2 SMNVEV (reference sequence). The V end was cut by 3 bases, the J end by 0 bases, with 5 bases between. Sequencing was carried out using PBMCs. The chain links TRBV27 to TRBJ1-1; D gene uncertain. This clonotype was obtained from a woman aged 25 to 45 in good health and CMV-seropositive. The CDR3 DNA reads TGTGCCAGCAGTTTCGAGGTGAACACTGAAGCTTTCTTT. Translated, it gives CASSFEVNTEAFF.